The 32 T cell receptor beta chains below all came from one sample that was sequenced in a study of CD8+ T cells in alopecia areata (dated by TCRdb to the late 2010s). Library method: the immunoSEQ multiplex PCR assay. To provide template for TCR sequencing, every sample had RNA extracted and reverse transcribed into cDNA. This immuneACCESS table, as held by TCRdb, lists in-frame sequences with V and J called but not all clones. Of the missing ones, under half trace to an unresolved V gene in checked studies; the others have no known cause. The sample records roughly 260,000 clones, none occurring a single time. More than 1% of the sample is taken by the ten largest. Cells from mouse cutaneous lymph nodes were pooled, stained for CD4, CD8alpha, NKG2D, NKG2ACE and other markers, and then sorted on a BD Influx. Sequences were obtained from CD4+ T cells sorted from a lymph node. These receptors were collected from a C3H/HeJ mouse with alopecia areata. This mouse strain carries MHC haplotype H2-k.

Details on this clone: All gene names here are mouse names. The CDR3 bases that were read are TGTGCCAGCAGCCGAGGACAGGGAAACTAT. It specifies CASSRGQGNY. The whole CDR3 protein reads CASSRGQGNYEQYF. This chain joins TRBV5 and TRBJ2-7; 8 bases align to TRBD1. The read terminates 4 residues before the CDR3 end, so the remaining end is supplied by the germline J gene. The J segment lost 3 bases and the V segment lost 4 bases, leaving 5 bases of the junction unmatched. The CDR3 totals 14 residues. The germline V gene has CDR1 LGHNA and CDR2 YNLKQL (reference sequence).

On this clone: Each gene name is a mouse one. The missing CDR3 end, 4 residues past where the read stops, is filled in from the germline J gene. Other DNA sequences within the sample encode an identical CDR3. This chain links TRBV19 with TRBJ1-2; 7 bases fit TRBD1. Trimming at V came to 3 bases and at J to 0 bases, leaving 2 bases not matched to a gene. The CDR3 is made up of 14 amino acids. Germline CDR1 FNHDT, CDR2 SITEND (reference sequence). CDR3 residues: CASSRGQSNSDYTF. The sequenced part of the CDR3 DNA is TGTGCCAGCAGTAGGGGACAGTCAAACTCC.

Concerning this clone: Gene names and germline refer to mouse. The CDR3 end lies 4 residues beyond the end of the read and is filled in from the germline J gene. V usage is TRBV14 and J usage is TRBJ2-7; 9 bases align to TRBD2. V shed 4 bases, J shed 0 bases, and the junction held 5 bases outside the gene matches. The CDR3 covers 15 residues. CDR1 is SGHDT and CDR2 is FRDEAV in the germline V gene. The CDR3 DNA, read in part, is TGTGCCAGCAGTCTAGACTGGGGGAGCTCCTAT. Protein: CASSLDWGSSY. In full, the CDR3 is CASSLDWGSSYEQYF.

Note on this clone: Germline and genes: mouse. The read ends 4 residues early relative to the CDR3; the germline J gene fills the gap. In the same sample, other DNA sequences code for this CDR3. The chain is built from TRBV12-1 and TRBJ2-5; 10 bases align to TRBD2. The CDR3 contains 14 residues. Germline CDR1 and CDR2: SGHSN and HYEKVE. The DNA read from the CDR3 is TGTGCCAGCTCTCTGACTGGGGGGCAGGAC. This translates into CASSLTGGQD. The CDR3, in full, reads CASSLTGGQDTQYF.

This clone showed up just a few times. The listed genes are named as in mouse. The read finishes 4 residues shy of the CDR3 end, and the germline J gene is used to complete it. The chain combines TRBV13-3 with TRBJ2-5; 11 bases are a match to TRBD1. Trimming at V came to 4 bases and at J to 3 bases, leaving 1 base not matched to a gene. CDR3 length equals 14 residues. Germline loops: CDR1 NNHDY, CDR2 SYVADS. The CDR3 sequence is CASSWDRGQDTQYF. Incomplete CDR3 DNA: TGTGCCAGCAGTTGGGACAGGGGGCAAGAC. The variable domain in full, completed from reference TRBV13-3 and TRBJ2-5, reads EAAVTQSPRSKVAVTGGKVTLSCHQTNNHDYMYWYRQDTGHGLRLIHYSYVADSTEKGDIPDGYKASRPSQENFSLILELASLSQTAVYFCASSWDRGQDTQYFGPGTRLLVL.

In regard to this clone: Mouse gene names and germline throughout. The read terminates 4 residues ahead of where the CDR3 ends, so the germline J gene completes it. The chain is built from TRBV5 and TRBJ2-7, with 10 nucleotides matching TRBD2. The CDR3 has 16 residues. Germline V gene data show CDR1 as LGHNA and CDR2 as YNLKQL (reference sequence). The CDR3 spells CASSQDPIWGGDEQYF. CDR3 DNA (partial): TGTGCCAGCAGCCAAGACCCAATCTGGGGGGGCGAT.

About this clone: Gene labels here are mouse ones. Read coverage stops 4 residues before the CDR3 terminus; the germline J gene supplies the remainder. V and J are TRBV13-2 and TRBJ2-1; 7 nucleotides agree with TRBD2. Per germline, CDR1 NNHNN and CDR2 SYGAGS (reference sequence). The CDR3 is 14 residues long. Unmatched junction bases numbered 3, after V lost 5 bases and J lost 1 base. The sequenced CDR3 bases are TGTGCCAGCGGGGACTGGCTGAACTATGCT. Translation: CASGDWLNYA. The whole CDR3 sequence is CASGDWLNYAEQFF.

Note on this clone: Mouse germline and gene names are used. The sequence runs out 4 residues before the end of the CDR3; the remainder is reconstructed from the germline J gene. The gene calls are TRBV13-1 and TRBJ1-1; 7 positions agree with TRBD1. V gave up 6 bases and J gave up 0 bases; unmatched junction bases: 5. Germline V lookup: CDR1 NSHNY, CDR2 SYGAGN. The CDR3 contains 14 residues. The CDR3 DNA, read in part, is TGTGCCAGCAACCGGGACAGTGCAAACACA. Its protein product is CASNRDSANT. The full CDR3 is CASNRDSANTEVFF.

For this clone: Gene names and germline refer to mouse. CDR3 DNA, as far as it was read: TGTGCCAGCAGCCAAGATCGGGGGGGGCGTGCAGAA. Translated, it gives CASSQDRGGRAE. The entire CDR3 sequence reads CASSQDRGGRAETLYF. This chain connects TRBV5 to TRBJ2-3; 8 bases are shared with TRBD2. The read comes to an end 4 residues before the CDR3 does, leaving the germline J gene to fill in the end. Unmatched junction bases numbered 3, after V lost 0 bases and J lost 1 base. The CDR3 spans 16 residues. In germline, CDR1 is LGHNA, CDR2 YNLKQL (reference sequence).

This clone was detected only a few times. Gene names denote mouse genes. The read ends 4 residues before the CDR3 terminus; that terminus is restored from the germline J gene. The chain is built from TRBV3 and TRBJ2-3; 10 bases are shared with TRBD1. The germline V gene encodes CDR1 SNHLY and CDR2 FYNGKV (reference sequence). This CDR3 is built from 17 residues. V trimming: 1 base; J trimming: 3 bases; junction bases outside the gene matches: 7. CDR3 sequence reads: CASSLGGTGVGAETLYF. The part of the CDR3 DNA that was read is TGTGCCAGCAGCTTAGGGGGGACAGGGGTCGGGGCAGAA.

With respect to this clone: Here the gene names and germline are mouse. The read is 4 residues too short to cover the CDR3 end, so that end is filled in from the germline J gene. The chain couples TRBV1 to TRBJ2-3, with 8 bases lining up with TRBD2. V was clipped by 0 bases and J by 0 bases; unmatched bases: 8. The V gene's germline CDR1 is NSQYPW and CDR2 LRSPGD (reference sequence). The length of the CDR3 is 18 residues. CDR3 loop: CTCSADLGWGGSAETLYF. CDR3 bases read: TGCACCTGCAGTGCAGATCTGGGGTGGGGGGGGAGTGCAGAA.

This clone was detected a few times. Germline and genes here are mouse. The read gets to within 4 residues of the CDR3 end, and the germline J gene fills in the rest. The chain carries TRBV1 and TRBJ2-2, with 10 positions matching TRBD2. The J segment lost 2 bases and the V segment lost 3 bases, leaving 3 bases of the junction unmatched. This CDR3 spans 16 amino acids. Germline CDR1 is NSQYPW and CDR2 is LRSPGD (reference sequence). CDR3 residues: CTCSAGTGDNTGQLYF. The sequenced CDR3 bases are TGCACCTGCAGTGCCGGGACTGGGGATAACACCGGG. The whole variable domain, remainder taken from reference TRBV1 and TRBJ2-2, is VTLLEQNPRWRLVPRGQAVNLRCILKNSQYPWMSWYQQDLQKQLQWLFTLRSPGDKEVKSLPGADYLATRVTDTELRLQVANMSQGRTLYCTCSAGTGDNTGQLYFGEGSKLTVL.

This clone has just a few counts. The genes are named according to mouse. The sequenced fragment ends 4 residues before the CDR3 boundary, so the rest is inferred from the germline J gene. This chain links TRBV5 with TRBJ2-4, with D possibly being TRBD2 (6 bases). The CDR3 length is 15 residues. Germline values: CDR1 LGHNA, CDR2 YNLKQL (reference sequence). The V and J ends lost 2 bases and 0 bases respectively, with 9 bases between them. This CDR3 is CASSQLGSSQNTLYF. CDR3 DNA, as far as it was read: TGTGCCAGCAGCCAACTGGGGTCTAGTCAAAAC.

This clone showed up just a few times. Germline and genes: mouse. The CDR3 goes on 4 residues after the read ends, and that part is filled in from the germline J gene. The V gene is TRBV13-1, the J gene TRBJ2-1, with 8 nucleotides matching TRBD2. Germline V gene data show CDR1 as NSHNY and CDR2 as SYGAGN. The V gene end was trimmed by 2 bases and the J gene end by 0 bases; junction bases not matched to a gene: 1. The CDR3 extends over 15 amino acids. CDR3 region: CASSEDWDNYAEQFF. The DNA read from the CDR3 is TGTGCCAGCAGTGAGGACTGGGATAACTATGCT.

Only a few counts were recorded for this clone. Genes and germline come from the mouse. CDR3 amino acids: CASAQGPNTGQLYF. The CDR3 DNA, read in part, is TGTGCCAGCGCACAGGGGCCAAACACCGGG. The chain recombines TRBV13-1 with TRBJ2-2; 7 positions agree with TRBD1. The read terminates 4 residues ahead of where the CDR3 ends, so the germline J gene completes it. In germline, CDR1 is NSHNY, CDR2 SYGAGN. The ends lost 7 bases at V and 0 bases at J; junction bases unmatched: 3. CDR3 size: 14 residues.

Note on this clone: Gene names denote mouse genes. The same CDR3 is also encoded by other DNA sequences in this sample. CDR3 bases read: TGCACCTGCAGTGCAGGTGGGACAGGGGGCACCACCGGG. This codes for CTCSAGGTGGTTG. The whole CDR3 is CTCSAGGTGGTTGQLYF. V usage is TRBV1 and J usage is TRBJ2-2, with 12 bases identical to TRBD1. The read ends 4 residues before the CDR3 terminus; that terminus is restored from the germline J gene. J gave up 4 bases and V 1 base, and 4 bases lay outside the gene matches. The CDR3 length is 17 residues. CDR1 and CDR2 from the germline V gene are NSQYPW and LRSPGD (reference sequence). The entire variable domain, with the rest obtained from reference TRBV1 and TRBJ2-2, is as follows: VTLLEQNPRWRLVPRGQAVNLRCILKNSQYPWMSWYQQDLQKQLQWLFTLRSPGDKEVKSLPGADYLATRVTDTELRLQVANMSQGRTLYCTCSAGGTGGTTGQLYFGEGSKLTVL.

As concerns this clone: Mouse names are used for the genes. Read sequence stops 4 residues before the CDR3 end, and the germline J gene provides the missing end. This specimen includes other DNA sequences encoding the same CDR3. V usage is TRBV31 and J usage is TRBJ2-1; TRBD2 aligns across 9 bases. The CDR3 loop spans 14 amino acids. J was trimmed by 4 bases and V by 0 bases; bases with no gene match: 1. From germline, CDR1 is GKSSPN and CDR2 SITVG. The DNA read from the CDR3 is TGTGCCTGGAGTCTACTGGGGGGTTATGCT. Amino acids: CAWSLLGGYA. The whole CDR3 protein reads CAWSLLGGYAEQFF.

Notes on this clone: Gene names denote mouse genes. The sequence runs out 4 residues before the end of the CDR3; the remainder is reconstructed from the germline J gene. The V and J genes are TRBV13-1 and TRBJ2-7, with D tentatively TRBD1 (5 bases). The CDR3 has 13 residues. The germline V gene encodes CDR1 NSHNY and CDR2 SYGAGN. CDR3 DNA (partial): TGTGCCAGCAGTGATGCCGCAGGGCAT. It translates to CASSDAAGH. The CDR3 as a whole reads CASSDAAGHEQYF.

Concerning this clone itself: Gene names and germline match the mouse. The CDR3 end lies 4 residues beyond the end of the read and is filled in from the germline J gene. This specimen includes other DNA sequences encoding the same CDR3. This chain joins TRBV5 and TRBJ2-1, with D perhaps TRBD1 (7 bases). The length of the CDR3 is 16 residues. V shed 0 bases and J shed 1 base, with 10 bases lying between them. CDR1 and CDR2 from the germline V gene are LGHNA and YNLKQL (reference sequence). CDR3 DNA, as far as it was read: TGTGCCAGCAGCCAAGAGCCAGGGGGGAACTATGCT. Its translation: CASSQEPGGNYA. The full CDR3 reads CASSQEPGGNYAEQFF.

This clone showed up many times. Mouse gene names and germline throughout. The CDR3 extends 4 residues past the end of the read, so its final part is completed from the germline J gene. This sample also contains other DNA sequences that code for the same CDR3. The chain combines TRBV13-1 with TRBJ2-3, with 10 bases aligning to TRBD2. Germline CDR1 NSHNY, CDR2 SYGAGN. The V gene end was trimmed by 5 bases and the J gene end by 0 bases; junction bases not matched to a gene: 3. This CDR3 is built from 15 residues. CDR3 protein: CASRGLGASAETLYF. CDR3 bases read: TGTGCCAGCAGAGGACTGGGGGCTAGTGCAGAA.

This clone was recorded a few times. Mouse gene names apply. The CDR3 end falls 4 residues outside the read, so it is completed with the germline J gene. This CDR3 is also generated by other DNA sequences in the sample. J is TRBJ2-5 and V is TRBV3; 10 nucleotides align to TRBD1. Unmatched junction bases numbered 2, after V lost 2 bases and J lost 0 bases. This CDR3 has 16 amino acids. Per germline, CDR1 SNHLY and CDR2 FYNGKV (reference sequence). The CDR3: CASSLPGQGNQDTQYF. The sequenced CDR3 bases are TGTGCCAGCAGCTTACCGGGACAGGGGAACCAAGAC.

Notes on this clone: The gene symbols are mouse symbols. The read gets to within 4 residues of the CDR3 end, and the germline J gene fills in the rest. The chain uses TRBV13-2 and TRBJ1-2; D remains ambiguous. The CDR3 totals 14 residues. CDR1 NNHNN and CDR2 SYGAGS come from the germline V gene (reference sequence). The V end was cut by 2 bases, the J end by 1 base, with 9 bases between. The CDR3 region is CASGEPGKNSDYTF. The CDR3 bases that were read are TGTGCCAGCGGTGAGCCTGGCAAAAACTCC.

To note about this clone: Genes here carry mouse names. The read ends 4 residues before the CDR3 terminus; that terminus is restored from the germline J gene. V and J are TRBV13-1 and TRBJ1-2, with 8 nucleotides matching TRBD1. The CDR3 consists of 15 residues. After removal of 0 bases from V and 4 bases from J, the junction contained 5 bases not matched to a gene. The germline gives CDR1 NSHNY, CDR2 SYGAGN. CDR3 bases read: TGTGCCAGCAGTGATGACCGGGACAGGACCTCC. Amino acids: CASSDDRDRTS. The complete CDR3 protein is CASSDDRDRTSDYTF.

Regarding this clone: Gene names are the mouse ones. The read is 4 residues too short to cover the CDR3 end, so that end is filled in from the germline J gene. This chain uses TRBV19 with TRBJ2-4; 8 bases are shared with TRBD2. The trim removed 4 bases at V and 2 bases at J, leaving 3 bases unmatched. The CDR3 runs 14 residues. Germline V gene sequence: CDR1 FNHDT, CDR2 SITEND (reference sequence). Partial CDR3 DNA: TGTGCCAGCAGTCGACTGGGGATTCAAAAC. It codes for CASSRLGIQN. The complete CDR3 reads CASSRLGIQNTLYF.

This clone was observed a handful of times. These gene names are mouse names. The CDR3 is cut off 4 residues early in the read; its end comes from the germline J gene. Other DNA sequences in the same sample also yield this CDR3. The chain combines TRBV13-1 with TRBJ1-2; possible D gene TRBD1, 6 bases. The CDR3 runs to 12 residues. Between the trimmed V and J ends, which lost 2 bases and 4 bases, there was a span of 6 bases. CDR1 and CDR2 from the germline V gene are NSHNY and SYGAGN. CDR3 DNA, as far as it was read: TGTGCCAGCAGTGAACAGGGCTCC. This gives the protein CASSEQGS. The whole CDR3 protein reads CASSEQGSDYTF.

This clone was recorded a few times. Gene names follow the mouse nomenclature. The read ends 4 residues before the CDR3 terminus; that terminus is restored from the germline J gene. The sample carries other DNA sequences with the same CDR3. The rearrangement joins TRBV5 to TRBJ2-5, with D tentatively TRBD1 or TRBD2 (5 bases each). This CDR3 is built from 13 residues. Germline V gene lookup returns CDR1 LGHNA and CDR2 YNLKQL (reference sequence). The CDR3 DNA, read in part, is TGTGCCAGCAGCCAAGAGGGGGAAGAC. It specifies CASSQEGED. The whole CDR3 sequence reads CASSQEGEDTQYF.

This clone was detected only a few times. Gene names are mouse gene names. The read falls 4 residues short of the CDR3 end, and the missing part is taken from the germline J gene. V gene TRBV13-3 combines with J gene TRBJ2-1, with 9 bases aligning to TRBD2. The CDR3 sequence is 16 residues long. In germline, CDR1 is NNHDY, CDR2 SYVADS. Incomplete CDR3 DNA: TGTGCCAGCAGTGATCGGCTGGGGGGGAGGCGGGCT. Protein: CASSDRLGGRRA. The full-length CDR3 reads as CASSDRLGGRRAEQFF.

This clone came up a few times. Gene names are mouse gene names. The read gets to within 4 residues of the CDR3 end, and the germline J gene fills in the rest. The sample carries other DNA sequences with the same CDR3. This chain uses TRBV5 with TRBJ1-2, with a weak D call TRBD1 (5 bases). Trimming removed 1 base at V and 2 bases at J, with 5 bases between. In germline, CDR1 is LGHNA, CDR2 YNLKQL (reference sequence). CDR3 length equals 13 residues. This chain's CDR3 is CASSQGQNSDYTF. The sequenced CDR3 bases are TGTGCCAGCAGCCAAGGACAGAACTCC.

This clone was counted between two and nine times. Germline and genes here are mouse. The sequenced fragment ends 4 residues before the CDR3 boundary, so the rest is inferred from the germline J gene. Other nucleotide sequences in the sample specify the same CDR3. The chain recombines TRBV13-3 with TRBJ2-5; 9 nucleotides align to TRBD1. CDR3 size: 12 residues. Germline V gene data show CDR1 as NNHDY and CDR2 as SYVADS. The CDR3 sequence is CASRDREDTQYF. The CDR3 DNA, read in part, is TGTGCCAGCCGGGACAGGGAAGAC. The whole variable domain, remainder taken from reference TRBV13-3 and TRBJ2-5, is EAAVTQSPRSKVAVTGGKVTLSCHQTNNHDYMYWYRQDTGHGLRLIHYSYVADSTEKGDIPDGYKASRPSQENFSLILELASLSQTAVYFCASRDREDTQYFGPGTRLLVL.

Comments on this clone: Any gene name here is a mouse gene name. Read coverage stops 4 residues before the CDR3 terminus; the germline J gene supplies the remainder. Other DNA variants within this sample encode the same CDR3. The chain combines TRBV13-3 with TRBJ1-1, with D maybe TRBD1 (5 bases). Germline-derived CDR1 and CDR2 are NNHDY and SYVADS. The V end was cut by 2 bases, the J end by 2 bases, with 7 bases between. The CDR3 spans 13 residues. CDR3 residues: CASSDQGNTEVFF. The CDR3 DNA, read in part, is TGTGCCAGCAGTGACCAGGGTAACACA.

A remark on this clone: Gene and germline names: mouse. The read stops 4 residues short of the end of the CDR3; the missing end is completed from the germline J gene. V usage is TRBV5 and J usage is TRBJ2-3, with 7 positions matching TRBD1. The CDR3 runs to 15 residues. Germline V gives CDR1 LGHNA, CDR2 YNLKQL (reference sequence). The V and J ends lost 4 bases and 0 bases, in that order; junction bases with no gene match: 4. The CDR3 spells CASSPTGKSAETLYF. CDR3 DNA (partial): TGTGCCAGCAGCCCGACAGGGAAAAGTGCAGAA.

As regards this clone: Gene labels here are mouse ones. The read falls 4 residues short of the CDR3 end, and the missing part is taken from the germline J gene. This CDR3 is also generated by other DNA sequences in the sample. The genes are TRBV1 and TRBJ2-5, with 8 bases aligning to TRBD2. Per the germline V gene, CDR1 is NSQYPW and CDR2 is LRSPGD (reference sequence). Losses at the gene ends were 3 bases for V and 3 bases for J; bases not matched to a gene: 5. This CDR3 region has 15 residues. The CDR3 loop reads CTCSAGGLGQDTQYF. CDR3 DNA, as far as it was read: TGCACCTGCAGTGCTGGAGGACTGGGTCAAGAC.